This TCR beta chain was documented in a study of cytomegalovirus exposure and HLA in healthy donors. Notes on the study in general: Prior analysis indicated that the majority of TCR beta V segments exhibited productivity approximately 90% or approximately 30% of the time. Approximately 17,000 TCR beta sequences were associated with HLA alleles at 0.05 false discovery rate in a later analysis.

Regarding this clone: No antigen is known for it.

From germline, CDR1 is SNHLY and CDR2 FYNNEI. Losses at the gene ends were 4 bases for V and 1 base for J; bases not matched to a gene: 17. The CDR3 spans 19 residues. The PCR contained 60 Vbeta and 13 Jbeta primers. TCRdb keeps only in-frame clones here, not all; method: immunoSEQ multiplex PCR. Of about 110,000 clones listed, about 74% are singletons. The sequenced sample was PBMCs. The chain combines TRBV2 with TRBJ1-1, with 8 bases lining up with TRBD1. The TCR was taken from a woman aged 40 to 49 in good health and CMV-seropositive. In nucleotides, the CDR3 is TGTGCCAGCAGTGCCCGGACAGGGATAATAGGACTCGCGAACACTGAAGCTTTCTTT. It translates to CASSARTGIIGLANTEAFF.